Below, one TCR beta chain is given with its context. Antigen specificity is unknown. These data are taken from a study of beta chain features in type 1 diabetes. The germline V and J ends were trimmed by 0 bases and 7 bases, with 13 bases remaining between them. This CDR3 region has 15 residues. Per germline, CDR1 KGHSH and CDR2 LQKENI. The investigators reverse transcribed all of the isolated RNA, so they sequenced expressed TCRB transcripts. The data were produced by immunoSEQ multiplex PCR, yet TCRdb's version contains in-frame clones alone and is incomplete. Found here are about 16,000 clones, just under 55% of them singletons; the top ten hold around 0.5%. Whole-study results and caveats: Type 1 diabetes patients had VDJ junctions that carried fewer insertions and more deletions.

Sequencing input: stem cell memory CD4+ T cells from blood. The chain links TRBV18 to TRBJ2-1, with D perhaps matching TRBD2 (5 bases). The TCR was taken from a woman aged 18-30 years in good health. This chain's CDR3 is CASSPPTLAGNEQFF. CDR3 nucleotides: TGTGCCAGCTCACCACCGACCTTGGCGGGTAATGAGCAGTTCTTC.